The entry that follows covers one TCR delta chain sequence. This entry belongs to a study of gamma-delta T cells after stem cell transplantation. Losses at the gene ends were 4 bases for V and 4 bases for J; bases not matched to a gene: 13. Looked up from germline, CDR1 is GEAIGNYY and CDR2 is EKD. The CDR3 runs 16 residues. TCRdb re-identified clones in the RT-PCR reads via CATT. The table has 900 to 1,300 delta-chain clones, 13% seen once. The TCR sequence derives from a human donor. It is not recorded whose cells these are; they may come from a transplant donor. The gene calls are TRDV2 and TRDJ1, with TRDD3 matching over 8 bases. The sequenced sample consisted of gamma-delta T cells. CDR3 protein: CACELLGVTGGDKLIF. The CDR3, as DNA: TGTGCCTGTGAATTACTGGGGGTTACGGGGGGCGATAAACTCATCTTT.